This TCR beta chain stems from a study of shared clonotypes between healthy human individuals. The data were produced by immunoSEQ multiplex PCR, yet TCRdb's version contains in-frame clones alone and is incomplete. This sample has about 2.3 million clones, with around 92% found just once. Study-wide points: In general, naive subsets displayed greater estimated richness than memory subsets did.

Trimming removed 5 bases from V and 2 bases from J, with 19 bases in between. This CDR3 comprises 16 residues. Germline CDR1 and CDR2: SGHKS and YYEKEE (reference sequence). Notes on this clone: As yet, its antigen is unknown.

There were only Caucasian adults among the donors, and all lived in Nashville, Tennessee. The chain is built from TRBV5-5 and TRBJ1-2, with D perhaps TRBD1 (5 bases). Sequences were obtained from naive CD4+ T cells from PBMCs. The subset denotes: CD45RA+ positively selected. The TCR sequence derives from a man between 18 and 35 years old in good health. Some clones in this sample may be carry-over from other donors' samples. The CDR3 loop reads CASRRAGGTFNYGYTF. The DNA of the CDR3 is TGTGCCAGCAGACGGGCGGGGGGTACCTTCAACTATGGCTACACCTTC.